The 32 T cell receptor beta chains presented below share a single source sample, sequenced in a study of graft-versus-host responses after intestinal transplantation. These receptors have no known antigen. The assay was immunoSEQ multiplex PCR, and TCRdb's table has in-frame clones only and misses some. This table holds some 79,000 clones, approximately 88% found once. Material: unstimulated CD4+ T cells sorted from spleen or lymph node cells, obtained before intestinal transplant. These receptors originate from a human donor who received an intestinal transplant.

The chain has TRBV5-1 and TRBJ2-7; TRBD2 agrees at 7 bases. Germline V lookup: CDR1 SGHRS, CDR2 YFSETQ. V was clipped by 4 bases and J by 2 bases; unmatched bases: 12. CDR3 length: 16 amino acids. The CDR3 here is CASSLGGKGGAYEQYF. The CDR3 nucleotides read TGCGCCAGCAGCCTAGGAGGTAAGGGAGGGGCCTACGAGCAGTACTTC.

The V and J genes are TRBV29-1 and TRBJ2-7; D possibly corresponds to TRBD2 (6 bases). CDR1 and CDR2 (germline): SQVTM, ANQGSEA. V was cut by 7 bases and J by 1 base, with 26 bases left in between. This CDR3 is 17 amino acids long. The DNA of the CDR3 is TGCAGCGCCCCGGATCAGGGCATTAGCGGACTGTCCTACGAGCAGTACTTC. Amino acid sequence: CSAPDQGISGLSYEQYF.

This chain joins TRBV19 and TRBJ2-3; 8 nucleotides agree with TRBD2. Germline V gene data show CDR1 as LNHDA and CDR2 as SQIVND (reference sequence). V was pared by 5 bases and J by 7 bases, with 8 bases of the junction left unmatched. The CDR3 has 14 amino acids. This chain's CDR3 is CASSSQRELNTQYF. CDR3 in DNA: TGTGCCAGTAGTTCCCAGCGGGAGCTGAATACGCAGTATTTT.

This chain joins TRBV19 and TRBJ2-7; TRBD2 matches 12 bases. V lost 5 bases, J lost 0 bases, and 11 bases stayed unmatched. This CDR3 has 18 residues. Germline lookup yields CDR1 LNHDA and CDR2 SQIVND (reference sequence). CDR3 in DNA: TGTGCCAGTAGTTCCAATCCCCTAGCGGGAGGGATCTCCTACGAGCAGTACTTC. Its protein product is CASSSNPLAGGISYEQYF.

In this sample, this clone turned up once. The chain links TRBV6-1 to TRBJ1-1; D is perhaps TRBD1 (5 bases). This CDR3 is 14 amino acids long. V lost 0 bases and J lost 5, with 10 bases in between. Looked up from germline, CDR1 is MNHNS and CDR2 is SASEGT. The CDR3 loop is CASSEAMKGTEAFF. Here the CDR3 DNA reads TGTGCCAGCAGTGAAGCCATGAAGGGGACTGAAGCTTTCTTT.

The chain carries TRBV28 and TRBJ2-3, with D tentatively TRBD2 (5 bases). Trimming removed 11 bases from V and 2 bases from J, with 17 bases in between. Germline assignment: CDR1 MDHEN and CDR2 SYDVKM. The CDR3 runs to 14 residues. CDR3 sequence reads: CAAGPSTFTDTQYF. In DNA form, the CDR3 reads TGTGCCGCGGGCCCCAGCACATTCACAGATACGCAGTATTTT.

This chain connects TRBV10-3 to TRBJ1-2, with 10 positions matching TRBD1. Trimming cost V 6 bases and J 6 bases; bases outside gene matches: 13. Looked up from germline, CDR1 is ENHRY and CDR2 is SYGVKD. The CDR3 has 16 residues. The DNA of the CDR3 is TGTGCCATCAGGCTCGTCGCGGGACAGGGGTTAGATGGCTACACCTTC. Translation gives CAIRLVAGQGLDGYTF.

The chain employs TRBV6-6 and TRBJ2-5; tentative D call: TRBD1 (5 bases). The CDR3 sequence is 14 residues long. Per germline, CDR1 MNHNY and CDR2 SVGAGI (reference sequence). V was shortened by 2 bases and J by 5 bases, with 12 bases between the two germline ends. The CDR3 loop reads CASSYDSLVETQYF. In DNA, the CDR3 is TGTGCCAGCAGTTACGACAGCCTCGTGGAGACCCAGTACTTC.

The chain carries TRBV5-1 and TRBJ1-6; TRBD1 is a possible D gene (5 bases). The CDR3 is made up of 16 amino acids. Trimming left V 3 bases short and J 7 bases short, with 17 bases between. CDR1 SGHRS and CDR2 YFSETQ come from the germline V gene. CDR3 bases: TGCGCCAGCAGCTCCTGGGGAGGGGCTGCCAATTCACCCCTCCACTTT. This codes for CASSSWGGAANSPLHF.

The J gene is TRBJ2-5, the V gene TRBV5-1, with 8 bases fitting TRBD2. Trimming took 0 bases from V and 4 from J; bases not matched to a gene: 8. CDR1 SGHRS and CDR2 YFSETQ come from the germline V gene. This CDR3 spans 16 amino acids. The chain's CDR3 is CASSLGQPSGLETQYF. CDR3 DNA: TGCGCCAGCAGCTTGGGACAGCCTAGCGGGCTAGAGACCCAGTACTTC. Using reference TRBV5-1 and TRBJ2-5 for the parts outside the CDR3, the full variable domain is KAGVTQTPRYLIKTRGQQVTLSCSPISGHRSVSWYQQTPGQGLQFLFEYFSETQRNKGNFPGRFSGRQFSNSRSEMNVSTLELGDSALYLCASSLGQPSGLETQYFGPGTRLLVL.

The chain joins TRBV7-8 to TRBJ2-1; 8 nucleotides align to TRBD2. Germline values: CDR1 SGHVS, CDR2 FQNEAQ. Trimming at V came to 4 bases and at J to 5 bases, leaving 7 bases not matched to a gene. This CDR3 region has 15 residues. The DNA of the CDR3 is TGTGCCAGCAGCTCCGTGGGACTAGGGCACAATGAGCAGTTCTTC. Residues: CASSSVGLGHNEQFF. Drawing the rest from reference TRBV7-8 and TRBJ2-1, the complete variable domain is GAGVSQSPRYKVAKRGQDVALRCDPISGHVSLFWYQQALGQGPEFLTYFQNEAQLDKSGLPSDRFFAERPEGSVSTLKIQRTQQEDSAVYLCASSSVGLGHNEQFFGPGTRLTVL.

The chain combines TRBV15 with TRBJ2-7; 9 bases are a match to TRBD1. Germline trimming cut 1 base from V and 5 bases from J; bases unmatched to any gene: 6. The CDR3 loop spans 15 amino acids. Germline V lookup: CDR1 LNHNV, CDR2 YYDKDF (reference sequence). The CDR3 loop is CATSRAGTGINEQYF. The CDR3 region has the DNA TGTGCCACCAGCAGAGCCGGGACAGGGATCAACGAGCAGTACTTC.

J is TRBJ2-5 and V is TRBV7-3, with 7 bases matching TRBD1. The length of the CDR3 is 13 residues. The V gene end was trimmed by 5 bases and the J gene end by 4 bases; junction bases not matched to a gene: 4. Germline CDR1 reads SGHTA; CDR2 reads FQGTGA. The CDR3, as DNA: TGTGCCAGCAGCCCGACAGGGCGAGAGACCCAGTACTTC. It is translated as CASSPTGRETQYF.

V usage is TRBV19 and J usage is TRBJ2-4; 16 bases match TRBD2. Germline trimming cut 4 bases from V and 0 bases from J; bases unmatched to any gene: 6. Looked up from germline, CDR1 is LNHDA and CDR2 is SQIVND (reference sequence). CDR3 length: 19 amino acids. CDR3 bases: TGTGCCAGTAGTACGGGACTAGCGGGAGGGCAGGGAGCCAAAAACATTCAGTACTTC. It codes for CASSTGLAGGQGAKNIQYF.

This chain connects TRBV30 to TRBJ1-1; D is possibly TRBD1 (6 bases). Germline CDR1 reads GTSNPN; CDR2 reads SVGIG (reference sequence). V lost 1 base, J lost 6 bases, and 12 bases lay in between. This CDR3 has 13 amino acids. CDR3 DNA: TGTGCCTGGAGTGGGCAGGGGCCCCCTGAAGCTTTCTTT. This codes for CAWSGQGPPEAFF.

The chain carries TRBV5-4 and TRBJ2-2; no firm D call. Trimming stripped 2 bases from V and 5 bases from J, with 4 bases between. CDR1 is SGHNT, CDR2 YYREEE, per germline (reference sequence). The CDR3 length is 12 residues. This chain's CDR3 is CASSLSTGELFF. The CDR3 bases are TGTGCCAGCAGCTTATCTACCGGGGAGCTGTTTTTT.

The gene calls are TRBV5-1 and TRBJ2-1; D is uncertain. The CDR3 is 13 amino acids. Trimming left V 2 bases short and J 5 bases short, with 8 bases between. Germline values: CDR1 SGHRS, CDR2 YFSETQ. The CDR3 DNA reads TGCGCCAGCAGCTTCAACTTGAACAATGAGCAGTTCTTC. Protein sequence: CASSFNLNNEQFF.

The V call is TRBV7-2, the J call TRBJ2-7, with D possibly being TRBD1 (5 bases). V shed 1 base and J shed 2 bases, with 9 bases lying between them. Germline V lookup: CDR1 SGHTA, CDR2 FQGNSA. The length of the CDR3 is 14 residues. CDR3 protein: CASSLDRLTYEQYF. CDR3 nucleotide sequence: TGTGCCAGCAGCTTAGACAGGCTCACCTACGAGCAGTACTTC.

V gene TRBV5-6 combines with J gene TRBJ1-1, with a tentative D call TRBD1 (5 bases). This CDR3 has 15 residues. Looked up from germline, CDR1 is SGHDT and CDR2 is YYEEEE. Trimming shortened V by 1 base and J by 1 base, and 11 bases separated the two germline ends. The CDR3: CASSLIRAGNTEAFF. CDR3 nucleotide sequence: TGTGCCAGCAGCTTGATCAGGGCAGGGAACACTGAAGCTTTCTTT.

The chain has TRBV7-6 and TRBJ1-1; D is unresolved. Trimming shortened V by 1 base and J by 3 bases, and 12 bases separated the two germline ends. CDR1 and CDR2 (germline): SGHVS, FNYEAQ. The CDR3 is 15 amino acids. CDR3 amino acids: CASSLEAGTYTEAFF. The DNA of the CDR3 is TGTGCCAGCAGCTTAGAAGCGGGCACCTACACTGAAGCTTTCTTT.

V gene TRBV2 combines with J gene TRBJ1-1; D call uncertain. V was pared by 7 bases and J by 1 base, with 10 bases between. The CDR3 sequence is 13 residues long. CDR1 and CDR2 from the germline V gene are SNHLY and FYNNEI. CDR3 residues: CASTPGRNTEAFF. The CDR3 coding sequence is TGTGCCAGCACTCCCGGGAGGAACACTGAAGCTTTCTTT.

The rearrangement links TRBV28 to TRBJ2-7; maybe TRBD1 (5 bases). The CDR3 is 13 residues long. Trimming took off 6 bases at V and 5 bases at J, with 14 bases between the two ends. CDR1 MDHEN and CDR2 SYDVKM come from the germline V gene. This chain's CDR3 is CASRFQGAHEQYF. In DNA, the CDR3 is TGTGCCAGCAGATTTCAGGGTGCTCACGAGCAGTACTTC.

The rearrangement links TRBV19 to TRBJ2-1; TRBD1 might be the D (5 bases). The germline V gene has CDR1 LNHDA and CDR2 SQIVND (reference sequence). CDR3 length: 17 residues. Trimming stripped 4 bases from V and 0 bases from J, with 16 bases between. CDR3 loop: CASSTLQVSFSYNEQFF. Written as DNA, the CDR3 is TGTGCCAGTAGTACCTTACAGGTATCCTTCTCCTACAATGAGCAGTTCTTC.

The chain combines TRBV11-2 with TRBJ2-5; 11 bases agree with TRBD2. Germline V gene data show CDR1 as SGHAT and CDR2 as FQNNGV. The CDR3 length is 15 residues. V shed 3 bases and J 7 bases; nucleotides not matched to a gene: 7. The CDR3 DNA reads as TGTGCCAGCAGCTTTAGCGGGGGGGCCTCCGGGACCCAGTACTTC. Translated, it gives CASSFSGGASGTQYF.

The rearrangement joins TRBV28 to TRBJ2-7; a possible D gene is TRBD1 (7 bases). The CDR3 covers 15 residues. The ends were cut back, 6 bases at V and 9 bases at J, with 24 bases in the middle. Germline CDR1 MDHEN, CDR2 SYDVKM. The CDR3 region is CASSRRGRAPVGQYF. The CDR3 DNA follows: TGTGCCAGCAGCCGGAGGGGGCGCGCTCCGGTCGGGCAGTACTTC.

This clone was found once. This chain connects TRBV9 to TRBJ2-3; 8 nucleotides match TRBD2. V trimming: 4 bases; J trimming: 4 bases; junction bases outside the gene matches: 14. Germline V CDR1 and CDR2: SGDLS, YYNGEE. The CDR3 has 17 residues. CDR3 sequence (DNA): TGTGCCAGCAGCCCAGACCCCGCGGGACTAGTTTCAGATACGCAGTATTTT. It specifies CASSPDPAGLVSDTQYF.

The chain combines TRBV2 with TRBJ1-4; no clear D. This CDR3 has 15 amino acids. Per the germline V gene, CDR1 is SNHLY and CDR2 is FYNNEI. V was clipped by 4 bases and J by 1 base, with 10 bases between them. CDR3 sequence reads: CASSGEWVTNEKLFF. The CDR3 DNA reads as TGTGCCAGCAGTGGGGAGTGGGTAACTAATGAAAAACTGTTTTTT.

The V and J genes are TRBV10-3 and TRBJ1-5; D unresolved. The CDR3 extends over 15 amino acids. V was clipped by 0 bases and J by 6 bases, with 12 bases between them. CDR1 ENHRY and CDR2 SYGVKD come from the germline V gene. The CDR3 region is CAISESGGVGQPQHF. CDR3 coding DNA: TGTGCCATCAGTGAGTCCGGCGGGGTTGGTCAGCCCCAGCATTTT.

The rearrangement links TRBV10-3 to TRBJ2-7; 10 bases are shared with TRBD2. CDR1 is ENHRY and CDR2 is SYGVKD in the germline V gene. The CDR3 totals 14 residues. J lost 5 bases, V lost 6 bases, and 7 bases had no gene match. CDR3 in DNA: TGTGCCATCAGGGACAGCGGGGGGGTTCACGAGCAGTACTTC. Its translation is CAIRDSGGVHEQYF.

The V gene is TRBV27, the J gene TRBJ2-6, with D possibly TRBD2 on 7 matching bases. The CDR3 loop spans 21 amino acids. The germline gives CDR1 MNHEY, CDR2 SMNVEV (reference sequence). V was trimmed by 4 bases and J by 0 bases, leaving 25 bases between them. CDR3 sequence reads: CASSSRGALGGHLSGANVLTF. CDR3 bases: TGTGCCAGCAGTTCCCGAGGAGCTTTGGGGGGGCATCTCTCTGGGGCCAACGTCCTGACTTTC.

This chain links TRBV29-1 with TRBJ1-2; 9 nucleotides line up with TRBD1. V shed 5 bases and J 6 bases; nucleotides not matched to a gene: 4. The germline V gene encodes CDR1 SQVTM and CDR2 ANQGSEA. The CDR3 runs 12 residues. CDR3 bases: TGCAGCGTTAATACAGGGGGCGATGGCTACACCTTC. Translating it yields CSVNTGGDGYTF.

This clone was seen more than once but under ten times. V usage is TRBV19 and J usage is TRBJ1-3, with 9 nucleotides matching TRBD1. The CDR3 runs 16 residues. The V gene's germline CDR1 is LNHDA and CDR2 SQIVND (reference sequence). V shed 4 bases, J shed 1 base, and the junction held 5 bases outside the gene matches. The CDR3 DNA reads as TGTGCCAGTAGTAGAGGACAGGGGAAATCTGGAAACACCATATATTTT. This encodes CASSRGQGKSGNTIYF. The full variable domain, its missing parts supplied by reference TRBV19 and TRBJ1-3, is DGGITQSPKYLFRKEGQNVTLSCEQNLNHDAMYWYRQDPGQGLRLIYYSQIVNDFQKGDIAEGYSVSREKKESFPLTVTSAQKNPTAFYLCASSRGQGKSGNTIYFGEGSWLTVV.